A selection of T cell receptor beta chains follows, all from one sample in a study of post-analysis software for immune sequencing data. TCRdb reprocessed the PCR reads with MiXCR, giving one entry per CDR3 protein. The data hold around 250,000 distinct CDR3 sequences, with 36% observed a single time. The sequencing input was blood. These receptor sequences come from a girl aged 10-17 years with multiple sclerosis. Both conserved end residues are part of each CDR3. Fields, in order: clone size, D gene, CDR3 length, J gene, V gene, CDR3 DNA, CDR3 protein. The D gene is left open where the match is weak. Clone size, where shown, is once, few, many, or a class for clones that have expanded.

>many|.|15|TRBJ2-1|TRBV27
TGTGCCAGCAGTTTAGCGGGAAGGTCCTACAATGAGCAGTTCTTC
CASSLAGRSYNEQFF
>.|TRBD2|16|TRBJ2-3|TRBV7-2
TGTGCCAGCAGCCCCCTCGGGACTAGCGGCACGGATGCGCAGTATTTT
CASSPLGTSGTDAQYF
>few|TRBD1|16|TRBJ1-3|TRBV4-2
TGTGCCAGCAGCCAAGACCAGGGGGCCACTGGAAACACCATATATTTT
CASSQDQGATGNTIYF
>.|.|13|TRBJ2-1|TRBV2
TGTGCCAGTGGGAGGAGGCTTTACAATGAGCAGTTCTTC
CASGRRLYNEQFF
>.|TRBD1|17|TRBJ1-2|TRBV6-1
TGTGCCAGCAGAGGCGGACAGGGGGTACCGGAAGACTATGGCTACACCTTC
CASRGGQGVPEDYGYTF
>.|.|13|TRBJ1-2|TRBV2
TGTGCCAGCAGTGGACAGGTCAGCTATGGCTACACCTTC
CASSGQVSYGYTF
>.|.|16|TRBJ1-6|TRBV20-1
TGCAGTGCTAGAGATAGGCAGGAGTTCTATAATTCACCCCTCCACTTT
CSARDRQEFYNSPLHF
>.|.|17|TRBJ2-7|TRBV7-2
TGTGCCAGCAGCCTATGGAGCGGTTCAAGCTCCTACAACGAGCAGTACTTC
CASSLWSGSSSYNEQYF
>.|.|16|TRBJ1-1|TRBV21-1
TGTGCCAGCAGCAAAGGGGGACAGGGGGGCAACACTGAAGCTTTCTTT
CASSKGGQGGNTEAFF
>.|.|14|TRBJ2-7|TRBV5-1
TGCGCCAGCAGCTTGCGCGGCGCTCTACGGGAGCAGTACTTC
CASSLRGALREQYF
>many|.|11|TRBJ2-7|TRBV9
TGTGCCAGCAGCGCAGGTTACGAGCAGTACTTC
CASSAGYEQYF
>few|.|15|TRBJ2-2|TRBV4-1
TGCGCCAGCAGCCAAGTCAGGTTTCCCACCGGGGAGCTGTTTTTT
CASSQVRFPTGELFF
>few|.|12|TRBJ1-1|TRBV20-1
TGCAGTGGGAGTCGGGTTGCCACTGAAGCTTTCTTT
CSGSRVATEAFF
>many|TRBD2|13|TRBJ2-1|TRBV6-1
TGTGCCAGCAGTGAATCATCGGGGGGGGAGCAGTTCTTC
CASSESSGGEQFF
>many|.|14|TRBJ1-6|TRBV12-3/TRBV12-4
TGTGCCAGCAGTTTATGGGGAAATAATTCACCCCTCCACTTT
CASSLWGNNSPLHF
>many|.|14|TRBJ1-1|TRBV6-5
TGTGCCAGCAGTAAAGCTGCCCAGGACACTGAAGCTTTCTTT
CASSKAAQDTEAFF
>many|TRBD2|16|TRBJ2-1|TRBV5-1
TGCGCCAGCAGCCCTCGGGAGGCGGGAGGTTACAATGAGCAGTTCTTC
CASSPREAGGYNEQFF
>.|.|16|TRBJ1-1|TRBV3-1
TGTGCCATCGAGCCGGCAGGGCGCTACATGAACACTGAAGCTTTCTTT
CAIEPAGRYMNTEAFF
>many|TRBD2|14|TRBJ2-3|TRBV29-1
TGCAGCGCTTTACTAGCGGCTAGCACAGATACGCAGTATTTT
CSALLAASTDTQYF
>many|TRBD1|15|TRBJ2-7|TRBV9
TGTGCCAGCAGCGTCCGAGGACAGGTCTCCTACGAGCAGTACTTC
CASSVRGQVSYEQYF
>.|TRBD2|16|TRBJ2-7|TRBV6-5
TGTGCCAGCAGACCCACGTATAGCGGGGGCCTGAGCGAGCAGTACTTC
CASRPTYSGGLSEQYF
>.|TRBD1|18|TRBJ1-6|TRBV12-3/TRBV12-4
TGTGCCAGCAGTGGGACAGGGAACTCTAAGTCGCATAATTCACCCCTCCACTTT
CASSGTGNSKSHNSPLHF
>.|.|16|TRBJ2-2|TRBV7-9
TGTGCCAGCAGCTCCTCTGGGGCAGCTAGCACCGGGGAGCTGTTTTTT
CASSSSGAASTGELFF
>.|.|15|TRBJ2-1|TRBV7-8
TGTGCCAGCAGCTCACGGGGGAGCTCCTACAATGAGCAGTTCTTC
CASSSRGSSYNEQFF
>.|TRBD2|15|TRBJ2-5|TRBV9
TGTGCCAGCAGCGGGGCTAGCGGGAGAATGGAGACCCAGTACTTC
CASSGASGRMETQYF
>.|.|10|TRBJ2-7|TRBV6-5
TGTGCCACGGGATCCTACGAGCAGTACTTC
CATGSYEQYF
>many|.|13|TRBJ2-5|TRBV29-1
TGCAGCCCATCGGCGCTGCTTACGGAGACCCAGTACTTC
CSPSALLTETQYF
>.|.|15|TRBJ1-5|TRBV24-1
TGTGCCACCAGTGATTGGGAACCAAGGGGTCAGCCCCAGCATTTT
CATSDWEPRGQPQHF
>few|TRBD2|15|TRBJ2-1|TRBV7-7
TGTGCTAGCAGTCAACTAGCGGGAGCAGGTAATGAGCAGTTCTTC
CASSQLAGAGNEQFF
>.|.|15|TRBJ2-3|TRBV5-1
TGCGCCAGCAGCTTGTGGGCCAGGGCTCCAGATACGCGGTATTTT
CASSLWARAPDTRYF
>many|TRBD2|15|TRBJ2-1|TRBV5-1
TGCGCCAGCAGCTTACGACTAGCGGGAGGGAATGAGCAGTTCTTC
CASSLRLAGGNEQFF